Below, 10 T cell receptor beta chains from the same sample are listed, as sequenced in a study of vaccination and CD4 T cells after COVID-19 (dated by TCRdb to 2022 to 2024). These receptors are not linked to any known antigen. Read against the paper, the sample's treatment or condition label means: roughly ten-day PBMC culture with coronavirus spike peptide pools or control peptides (ViraFEST assay). The library relied on PCR. Sequencing was performed on an Illumina iSeq 100. TCR sequencing of DNA from cultured CD4+ T cells used the Oncomine TCR Beta short-read assay at the Johns Hopkins FTIC core. TCRdb applied fastp at Q25 and MiXCR to the public reads, then kept only in-frame beta chains. Each CDR3 protein gets just one entry, which takes the most common genes and DNA from the rows behind it. This sample comprises approximately 21,000 distinct CDR3 sequences, around 40% of them detected only once. In total, the top ten clones hold 7% to 9.5% of the sample.

This specimen was CD4+ T cells from blood, cultured in vitro, taken after SARS-CoV-2 vaccination. Receptors originate from a human donor who had recovered from COVID-19.

The chain couples TRBV6-5 to TRBJ1-6; no clear D. The germline CDR1 and CDR2 sequences are MNHEY and SVGAGI. V dropped 4 bases and J dropped 7 bases, with 11 bases sitting between them. This CDR3 comprises 14 residues. This chain's CDR3 is CASSSSYTNSPLHF. The CDR3 DNA reads as TGTGCCAGCAGTTCATCCTACACCAATTCACCCCTCCACTTT.

This clonotype turned up a few times. The J gene is TRBJ1-5, the V gene TRBV12-3 or TRBV12-4; 7 bases line up with TRBD1. Trimming took 3 bases from V and 0 from J; bases not matched to a gene: 8. The CDR3 is made up of 17 amino acids. CDR3 in DNA: TGTGCCAGCAGTTTCCGGGACAGCCCTTATAGCAATCAGCCCCAGCATTTT. Amino acids: CASSFRDSPYSNQPQHF.

In its sample, this clonotype is medium-sized. The rearrangement uses TRBV20-1 and TRBJ1-2, with TRBD1 as a possible D gene (5 bases). V lost 4 bases and J 4 bases, leaving 16 bases between the germline ends. The CDR3 is 14 residues long. Germline CDR1 is DFQATT and CDR2 is SNEGSKA (reference sequence). CDR3 in amino acids: CSATAGDRAYGYTF. The CDR3, as DNA: TGCAGTGCTACCGCCGGGGACCGGGCCTATGGCTACACCTTC.

This clonotype has just a few counts. J is TRBJ1-3 and V is TRBV7-2; D is undetermined. CDR3 size: 15 residues. The germline V and J ends were trimmed by 0 bases and 0 bases, with 6 bases remaining between them. From germline, CDR1 is SGHTA and CDR2 FQGNSA. The CDR3, as DNA: TGTGCCAGCAGCTTAGCCCGCTACTCTGGAAACACCATATATTTT. It specifies CASSLARYSGNTIYF.

This chain uses TRBV12-3 or TRBV12-4 with TRBJ1-2; maybe TRBD1 (5 bases). V lost 5 bases and J 3 bases, leaving 10 bases between the germline ends. The CDR3 runs to 13 residues. DNA of the CDR3: TGTGCCAGCAGTCTCCGGGACGACTATGGCTACACCTTC. Its translation: CASSLRDDYGYTF.

The genes are TRBV7-6 and TRBJ2-3; D uncertain. V dropped 3 bases and J dropped 0 bases, with 4 bases sitting between them. Germline CDR1 is SGHVS and CDR2 is FNYEAQ. The CDR3 runs to 13 residues. The CDR3 here is CASSFGSTDTQYF. Written as DNA, the CDR3 is TGTGCCAGCAGCTTCGGGAGCACAGATACGCAGTATTTT.

This clonotype was seen a handful of times. The rearrangement joins TRBV7-6 to TRBJ2-5, with 9 bases fitting TRBD2. The CDR3 runs to 14 residues. J was trimmed by 5 bases and V by 3 bases; bases with no gene match: 4. The germline V gene encodes CDR1 SGHVS and CDR2 FNYEAQ. The DNA for the CDR3 is TGTGCCAGCAGCTTGGGACTAGCCCGGGAGACCCAGTACTTC. Protein product: CASSLGLARETQYF.

The chain has TRBV11-1 and TRBJ1-2; no firm D call. V was cut by 2 bases and J by 8 bases, with 9 bases left in between. The CDR3 spans 12 residues. Germline V gene lookup returns CDR1 SGHAT and CDR2 FQDESV (reference sequence). The CDR3 DNA is TGTGCCAGCAGCTTACATTTGGGAGGCTACACCTTC. It is translated as CASSLHLGGYTF. The full variable domain, in which reference TRBV11-1 and TRBJ1-2 provide the parts outside the CDR3, is EAEVAQSPRYKITEKSQAVAFWCDPISGHATLYWYRQILGQGPELLVQFQDESVVDDSQLPKDRFSAERLKGVDSTLKIQPAELGDSAMYLCASSLHLGGYTFGSGTRLTVV.

This chain joins TRBV10-3 and TRBJ1-1; 7 bases match TRBD1. This CDR3 spans 12 amino acids. J was trimmed by 1 base and V by 9 bases; bases with no gene match: 2. In germline, CDR1 is ENHRY, CDR2 SYGVKD. CDR3 loop: CAIRQGNTEAFF. The CDR3 DNA sequence: TGTGCCATACGACAGGGGAACACTGAAGCTTTCTTT.

This clonotype was recorded a few times. V is TRBV11-3 and J is TRBJ1-1; no firm D call. Germline CDR1 SGHNT, CDR2 YENEEA. The V gene lost 1 base and the J gene lost 8 bases, with 8 bases spanning the gap. This CDR3 spans 12 amino acids. CDR3 coding DNA: TGTGCCAGCAGCTTAGCTACAGAAGAAGCTTTCTTT. Translated: CASSLATEEAFF.